This TCR beta chain originates from a study of blood T cell repertoires in COVID-19. The wider study: The analysed material was cDNA or gDNA that came from T cells, B-cell-depleted T cells, or PBMCs.

Original data processing: Estimated nucleated cell counts came from reference gene primer amplification. Data came from immunoSEQ multiplex PCR; TCRdb stores just in-frame clones and leaves some out. The D gene and trimming were derived from the DNA, and the V and J assignments and clone size from that table. Found here are over 250,000 clones, approximately 89% of them singletons; the top ten hold around 13%. CDR1 is PRHDT and CDR2 is FYEKMQ in the germline V gene (reference sequence). V lost 0 bases, J lost 7 bases, and 9 bases lay in between. The CDR3 length is 14 residues. This receptor was taken from a woman aged 60-70 years with acute or convalescent COVID-19. The gene calls are TRBV13 and TRBJ2-2; D possibly corresponds to TRBD1 (5 bases). Specimen: peripheral blood. CDR3 sequence: CASSLGQGNGELFF. CDR3 nucleotide sequence: TGTGCCAGCAGCTTAGGGCAGGGTAACGGGGAGCTGTTTTTT.